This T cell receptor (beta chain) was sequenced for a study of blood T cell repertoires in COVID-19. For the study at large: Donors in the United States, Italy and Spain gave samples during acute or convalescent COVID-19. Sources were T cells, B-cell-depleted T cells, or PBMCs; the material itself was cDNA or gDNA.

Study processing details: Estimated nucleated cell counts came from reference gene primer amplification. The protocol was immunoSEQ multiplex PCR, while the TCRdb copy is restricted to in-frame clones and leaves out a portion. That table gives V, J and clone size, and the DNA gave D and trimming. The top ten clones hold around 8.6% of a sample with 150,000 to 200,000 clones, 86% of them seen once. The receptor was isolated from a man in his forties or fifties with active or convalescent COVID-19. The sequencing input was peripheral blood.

The CDR3 region has the DNA TGCGCCAGCAGCCAAGTTCTGTTTTACGAGCAGTACTTC. Translated: CASSQVLFYEQYF. The V call is TRBV4-3, the J call TRBJ2-7; no clear D. The CDR3 totals 13 residues. Germline assignment: CDR1 LGHNA and CDR2 YSLEER. Trimming took 1 base from V and 4 from J, leaving 8 bases between them.